The source of this T cell receptor (beta chain) is a study of T cells in localized non-small cell lung cancer. Study-wide points: Median around 56 top-100 tumor clones were shared with paired adjacent lung.

Clones were read by immunoSEQ multiplex PCR, and TCRdb kept only the in-frame ones, dropping some. The repertoire holds about 20,000 clones, with about 90% as singletons. As regards this clone: What it binds is not known.

Germline CDR1 reads SGHNT; CDR2 reads YENEEA. V shed 8 bases and J 9 bases; nucleotides not matched to a gene: 8. This CDR3 comprises 14 residues. The V call is TRBV11-3, the J call TRBJ2-1; 12 nucleotides match TRBD2. The TCR originated in a man aged 40 to 70 with stage II squamous cell lung carcinoma. The sample was PBMCs, taken before any cancer treatment. The CDR3 spells CASSSGRAVTEQFF. The CDR3 coding sequence is TGTGCCAGCTCTAGCGGGAGGGCCGTTACTGAGCAGTTCTTC.